The 13 T cell receptor beta chains given below trace back to one sample, sequenced in a study of blood T cell repertoires in COVID-19. Sequencing used immunoSEQ multiplex PCR; TCRdb keeps in-frame clones, though not all of them. The sample contains about 63,000 clones, roughly 85% of which appear only once. Sequencing was done on a sample of peripheral blood. The receptors shown here come from a human donor in a cohort sampled during active COVID-19.

V and J are TRBV12-3 or TRBV12-4 and TRBJ2-7; a weak D match, TRBD1 (6 bases). The CDR3 is 13 residues long. V dropped 3 bases and J dropped 2 bases, with 8 bases sitting between them. The DNA of the CDR3 is TGTGCCAGCAGTTTTAACAGGGCCTACGAGCAGTACTTC. It is translated as CASSFNRAYEQYF.

This clone showed up just a few times. V usage is TRBV6-5 and J usage is TRBJ1-3, with TRBD1 matching 7 bases. V lost 0 bases, J lost 4 bases, and 3 bases stayed unmatched. Germline values: CDR1 MNHEY, CDR2 SVGAGI. The length of the CDR3 is 15 residues. The CDR3 protein is CASSYSPTGGNTIYF. CDR3 in DNA: TGTGCCAGCAGTTACTCCCCGACAGGGGGAAACACCATATATTTT.

The V and J genes are TRBV5-4 and TRBJ1-5; no reliable D call. The CDR3 totals 15 residues. Germline CDR1 SGHNT, CDR2 YYREEE (reference sequence). V lost 0 bases and J lost 3, with 10 bases in between. CDR3 DNA sequence: TGTGCCAGCAGCTTGGGGGGAGGGAACAATCAGCCCCAGCATTTT. Amino acids: CASSLGGGNNQPQHF.

The count of this clone is one. The V call is TRBV25-1, the J call TRBJ2-1; 10 bases are shared with TRBD2. Germline V lookup: CDR1 MGHDK, CDR2 SYGVNS. The CDR3 sequence is 14 residues long. V lost 6 bases and J lost 9; bases outside the gene matches: 8. CDR3 sequence (DNA): TGTGCCAGCAGAATAGCGGGAGGCCCAGGTGAGCAGTTCTTC. Protein product: CASRIAGGPGEQFF.

This clone has just one count. The chain recombines TRBV3-1 (or the pseudogene TRBV3-2) with TRBJ2-7, with D maybe TRBD1 (6 bases). CDR1 and CDR2 from the germline V gene are LGHDT and YNNKEL (reference sequence). V was trimmed by 0 bases and J by 5 bases, leaving 11 bases between them. The CDR3 sequence is 14 residues long. DNA of the CDR3: TGTGCCAGCAGCCAAGATCGAAACAGGGACGAGCAGTACTTC. Amino acid sequence: CASSQDRNRDEQYF.

The chain couples TRBV5-4 to TRBJ1-1; 8 positions match TRBD1. The length of the CDR3 is 15 residues. The ends lost 4 bases at V and 6 bases at J; junction bases unmatched: 11. Germline CDR1 reads SGHNT; CDR2 reads YYREEE (reference sequence). Here the CDR3 reads CASSRSTGGVAEAFF. CDR3 nucleotide sequence: TGTGCCAGCAGCAGATCAACAGGGGGGGTGGCTGAAGCTTTCTTT.

Note on this clone: Sequence at one end of the junction differs from germline and may be a read error. CDR3 bases: TGTGCCAGCCGGGGGAACGCTGAAGCTTTCTTT. This gives the protein CASRGNAEAFF. J is TRBJ1-1 and V is TRBV6-5; possibly TRBD1 for D (5 bases). This CDR3 contains 11 residues. In germline, CDR1 is MNHEY, CDR2 SVGAGI.

The gene calls are TRBV30 and TRBJ1-5; the D gene is possibly TRBD1 (5 bases). V lost 2 bases and J lost 2, with 7 bases in between. Germline loops: CDR1 GTSNPN, CDR2 SVGIG (reference sequence). This CDR3 is built from 13 residues. CDR3 in DNA: TGTGCCTGGAGTAAAGGGGGCAATCAGCCCCAGCATTTT. Protein: CAWSKGGNQPQHF.

V usage is TRBV2 and J usage is TRBJ1-1; D remains ambiguous. The length of the CDR3 is 13 residues. The V and J ends lost 6 bases and 3 bases respectively, with 11 bases between them. Germline V gives CDR1 SNHLY, CDR2 FYNNEI. The chain's CDR3 is CASRERLDTEAFF. In DNA form, the CDR3 reads TGTGCCAGCAGGGAGAGGCTAGACACTGAAGCTTTCTTT.

This clone came up a few times. V is TRBV29-1 and J is TRBJ1-2; TRBD1 agrees at 8 bases. There are 13 residues in the CDR3. Germline-derived CDR1 and CDR2 are SQVTM and ANQGSEA. V trimming: 3 bases; J trimming: 6 bases; junction bases outside the gene matches: 6. The CDR3 loop reads CSVETGAQDGYTF. The CDR3 DNA is TGCAGCGTTGAGACAGGGGCGCAAGATGGCTACACCTTC. Variable domain in full (rest from reference TRBV29-1 and TRBJ1-2): SAVISQKPSRDICQRGTSLTIQCQVDSQVTMMFWYRQQPGQSLTLIATANQGSEATYESGFVIDKFPISRPNLTFSTLTVSNMSPEDSSIYLCSVETGAQDGYTFGSGTRLTVV.

The chain couples TRBV7-8 to TRBJ1-5, with 7 bases that match TRBD1. The CDR3 runs 14 residues. Losses at the gene ends were 6 bases for V and 2 bases for J; bases not matched to a gene: 4. Per the germline V gene, CDR1 is SGHVS and CDR2 is FQNEAQ. CDR3 in amino acids: CASSQQGGNQPQHF. The CDR3 region has the DNA TGTGCCAGCAGTCAGCAGGGGGGCAATCAGCCCCAGCATTTT.

The J gene is TRBJ2-1, the V gene TRBV10-1; 8 positions agree with TRBD2. With V trimmed by 2 bases and J by 2 bases, 2 bases remained unmatched. This CDR3 is 15 amino acids long. Germline V gives CDR1 WNHNN, CDR2 SYGVQD (reference sequence). The CDR3 here is CASSELAGAYNEQFF. The CDR3 DNA is TGCGCCAGCAGTGAGCTAGCGGGCGCCTACAATGAGCAGTTCTTC.

This clone has just one count. This sequence joins TRBV7-6 and TRBJ1-1; D unresolved. With 7 bases removed from V and 5 bases from J, the gap between germline ends came to 14 bases. The CDR3 totals 13 residues. In germline, CDR1 is SGHVS, CDR2 FNYEAQ. The CDR3: CASKANSRTEAFF. The CDR3, as DNA: TGTGCCAGCAAGGCGAATTCGAGGACTGAAGCTTTCTTT.